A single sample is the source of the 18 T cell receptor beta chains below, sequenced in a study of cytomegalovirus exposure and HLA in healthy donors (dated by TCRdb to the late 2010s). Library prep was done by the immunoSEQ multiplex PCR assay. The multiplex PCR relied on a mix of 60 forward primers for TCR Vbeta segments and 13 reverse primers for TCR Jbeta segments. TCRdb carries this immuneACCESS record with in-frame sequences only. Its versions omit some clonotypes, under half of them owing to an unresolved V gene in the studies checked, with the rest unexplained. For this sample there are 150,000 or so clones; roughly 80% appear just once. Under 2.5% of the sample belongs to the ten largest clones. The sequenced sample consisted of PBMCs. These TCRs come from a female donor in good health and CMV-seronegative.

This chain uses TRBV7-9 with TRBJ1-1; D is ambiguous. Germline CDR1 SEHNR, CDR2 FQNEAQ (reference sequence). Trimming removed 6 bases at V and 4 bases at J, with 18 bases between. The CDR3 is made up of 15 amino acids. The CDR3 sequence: CASSSSLWAGTEAFF. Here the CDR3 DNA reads TGTGCCAGCAGTTCAAGCCTCTGGGCCGGCACTGAAGCTTTCTTT.

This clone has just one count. CDR3 in amino acids: CASSLLREGTEAFF. The CDR3 region has the DNA TGTGCCAGCAGCCTCTTGCGGGAGGGCACTGAAGCTTTCTTT. This rearrangement joins TRBV6-6 to TRBJ1-1; D remains ambiguous. Trimming pared 6 bases from V and 4 bases from J, leaving 15 bases between. The CDR3 runs to 14 residues. From germline, CDR1 is MNHNY and CDR2 SVGAGI (reference sequence).

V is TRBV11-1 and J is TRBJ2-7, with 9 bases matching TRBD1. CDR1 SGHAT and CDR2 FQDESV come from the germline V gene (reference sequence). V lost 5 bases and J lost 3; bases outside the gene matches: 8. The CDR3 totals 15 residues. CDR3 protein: CASSPGDRAYYEQYF. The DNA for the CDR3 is TGTGCCAGCAGCCCTGGGGACAGGGCGTACTACGAGCAGTACTTC. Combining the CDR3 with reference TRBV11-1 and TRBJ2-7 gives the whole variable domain EAEVAQSPRYKITEKSQAVAFWCDPISGHATLYWYRQILGQGPELLVQFQDESVVDDSQLPKDRFSAERLKGVDSTLKIQPAELGDSAMYLCASSPGDRAYYEQYFGPGTRLTVT.

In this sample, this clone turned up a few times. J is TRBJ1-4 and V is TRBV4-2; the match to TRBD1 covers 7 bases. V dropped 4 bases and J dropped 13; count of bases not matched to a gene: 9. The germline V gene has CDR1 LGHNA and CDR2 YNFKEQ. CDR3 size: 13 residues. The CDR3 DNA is TGTGCCAGCAGCCCCCCATACAGGGGAGGACTGTTTTTT. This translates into CASSPPYRGGLFF.

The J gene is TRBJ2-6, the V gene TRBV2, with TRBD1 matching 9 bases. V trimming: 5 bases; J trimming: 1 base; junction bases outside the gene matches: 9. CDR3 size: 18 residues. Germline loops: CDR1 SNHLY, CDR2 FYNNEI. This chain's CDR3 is CASSSHPGQGSGANVLTF. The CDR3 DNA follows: TGTGCCAGCAGTTCCCATCCGGGACAGGGATCTGGGGCCAACGTCCTGACTTTC.

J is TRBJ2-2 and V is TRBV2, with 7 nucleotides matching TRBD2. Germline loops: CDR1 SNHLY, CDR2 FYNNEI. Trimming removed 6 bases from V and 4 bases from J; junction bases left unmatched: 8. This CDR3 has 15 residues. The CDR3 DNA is TGTGCCAGCAGCCTAGAGGGCGGGGGCACCGGGGAGCTGTTTTTT. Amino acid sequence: CASSLEGGGTGELFF. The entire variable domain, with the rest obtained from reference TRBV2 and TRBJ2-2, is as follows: EPEVTQTPSHQVTQMGQEVILRCVPISNHLYFYWYRQILGQKVEFLVSFYNNEISEKSEIFDDQFSVERPDGSNFTLKIRSTKLEDSAMYFCASSLEGGGTGELFFGEGSRLTVL.

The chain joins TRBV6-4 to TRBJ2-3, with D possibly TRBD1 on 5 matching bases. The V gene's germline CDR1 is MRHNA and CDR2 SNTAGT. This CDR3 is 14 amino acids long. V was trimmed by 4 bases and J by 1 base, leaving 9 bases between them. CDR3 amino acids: CASSVRAGTDTQYF. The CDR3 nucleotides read TGTGCCAGCAGTGTCAGGGCCGGCACAGATACGCAGTATTTT.

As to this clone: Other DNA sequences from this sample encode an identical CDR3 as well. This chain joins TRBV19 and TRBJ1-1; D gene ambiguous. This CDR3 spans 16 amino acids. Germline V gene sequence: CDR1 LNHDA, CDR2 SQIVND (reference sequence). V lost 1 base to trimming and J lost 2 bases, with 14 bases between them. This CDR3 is CASSIGTRGTNTEAFF. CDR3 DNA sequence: TGTGCCAGTAGTATAGGAACGAGAGGAACCAACACTGAAGCTTTCTTT.

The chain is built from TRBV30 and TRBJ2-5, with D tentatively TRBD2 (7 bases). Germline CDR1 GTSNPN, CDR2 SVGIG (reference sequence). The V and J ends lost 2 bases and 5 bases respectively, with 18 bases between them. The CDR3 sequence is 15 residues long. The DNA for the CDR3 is TGTGCCTGGAGTATGGGGGGGGGCGGACGGGAGACCCAGTACTTC. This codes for CAWSMGGGGRETQYF.

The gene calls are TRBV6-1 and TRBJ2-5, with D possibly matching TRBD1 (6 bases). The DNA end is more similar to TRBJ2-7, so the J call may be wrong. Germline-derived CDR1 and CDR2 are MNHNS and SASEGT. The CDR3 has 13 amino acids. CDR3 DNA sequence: TGTGCCAGCGCTCGACAGGTGTACTACGAGCAGTACTTC. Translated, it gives CASARQVYYEQYF.

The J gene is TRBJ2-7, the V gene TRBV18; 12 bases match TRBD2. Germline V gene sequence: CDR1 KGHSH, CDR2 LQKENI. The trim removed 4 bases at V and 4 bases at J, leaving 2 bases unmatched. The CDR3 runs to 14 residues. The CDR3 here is CASSLGLAGYEQYF. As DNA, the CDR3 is TGTGCCAGCTCACTCGGACTAGCGGGGTACGAGCAGTACTTC.

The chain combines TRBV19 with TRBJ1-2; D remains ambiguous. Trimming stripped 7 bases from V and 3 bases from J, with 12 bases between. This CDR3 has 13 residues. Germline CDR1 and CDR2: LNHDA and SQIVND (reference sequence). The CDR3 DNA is TGTGCCAGTACCCCGGCGGAACACTATGGCTACACCTTC. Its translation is CASTPAEHYGYTF.

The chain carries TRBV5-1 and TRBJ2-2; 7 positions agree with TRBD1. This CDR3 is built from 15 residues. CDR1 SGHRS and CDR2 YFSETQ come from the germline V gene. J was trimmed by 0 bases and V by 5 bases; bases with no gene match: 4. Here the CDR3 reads CASRGGRANTGELFF. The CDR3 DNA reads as TGCGCCAGCAGAGGGGGCAGGGCGAACACCGGGGAGCTGTTTTTT.

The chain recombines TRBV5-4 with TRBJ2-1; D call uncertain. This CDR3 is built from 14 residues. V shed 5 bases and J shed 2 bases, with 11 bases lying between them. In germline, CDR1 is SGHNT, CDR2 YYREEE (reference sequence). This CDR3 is CASSPTLPYNEQFF. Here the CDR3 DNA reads TGTGCCAGCAGTCCCACATTGCCCTACAATGAGCAGTTCTTC.

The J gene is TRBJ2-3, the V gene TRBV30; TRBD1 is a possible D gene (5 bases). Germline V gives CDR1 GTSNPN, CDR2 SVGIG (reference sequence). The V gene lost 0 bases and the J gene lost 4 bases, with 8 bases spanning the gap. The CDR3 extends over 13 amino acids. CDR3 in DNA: TGTGCCTGGAGTGTGGGGCTGGCAGATACGCAGTATTTT. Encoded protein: CAWSVGLADTQYF.

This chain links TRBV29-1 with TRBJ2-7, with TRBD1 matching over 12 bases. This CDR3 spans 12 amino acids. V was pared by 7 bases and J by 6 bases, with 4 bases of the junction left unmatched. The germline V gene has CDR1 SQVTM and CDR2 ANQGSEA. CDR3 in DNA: TGCAGCGCTGGGACAGGGGGCCGCGAGCAGTACTTC. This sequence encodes CSAGTGGREQYF.

DNA of the CDR3: TGTGCCAGCATGGCGCAAACAGCTAATCAGCCCCAGCATTTT. Its protein product is CASMAQTANQPQHF. The chain couples TRBV2 to TRBJ1-5; no clear D. The CDR3 sequence is 14 residues long. CDR1 and CDR2 from the germline V gene are SNHLY and FYNNEI. V lost 7 bases, J lost 4 bases, and 14 bases lay in between.

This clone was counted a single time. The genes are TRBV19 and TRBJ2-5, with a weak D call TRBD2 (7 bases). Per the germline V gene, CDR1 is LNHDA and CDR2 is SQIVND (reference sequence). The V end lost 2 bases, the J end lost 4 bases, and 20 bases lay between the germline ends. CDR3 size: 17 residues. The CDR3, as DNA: TGTGCCAGTAGTATAAGGGGGTCCCGGGACTATGGAGAGACCCAGTACTTC. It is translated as CASSIRGSRDYGETQYF.